This T cell receptor (beta chain) was sequenced for a study of shared clonotypes between healthy human individuals (dated by TCRdb to about 2020). For context, the study as a whole: The cohort included a few men and a couple of women between 18 and 49 years of age. To estimate repertoire size and how much clonotypes are shared between individuals, the study performed deep sequencing of blood TCR repertoires from roughly five healthy adults. To increase sequencing depth and limit assay-specific biases, different laboratories used diverse techniques to prepare libraries and sequence TCR repertoires. Each donor's leukapheresis produced roughly between roughly 0.85 and 10 billion PBMCs. Here is what the overall study found, with its caveats: Because the study included only a small number of donors, the genetic and exposure-history diversity represented was limited. Sampling was limited to blood, and TCR repertoires in tissue likely differ from TCR repertoires in blood. Based on pairwise subsampling, the degree of clonotype sharing among donors was expected to be affected by sequencing depth.

V is cut by 3 bases and J by 11 bases, and the space between the germline ends is 12 bases. Via the germline V gene, CDR1 is MGHRA and CDR2 YSYEKL. The CDR3 runs 12 amino acids, cysteine and phenylalanine included. The retained sequence is limited to the CDR3, 36 bases, with the frame set at the first base. Using the deep immunoSEQ assay, TCR CDR3 regions were amplified from genomic DNA by multiplex PCR. For each cell subset, the extracted genomic DNA was distributed evenly across all wells of several immunoSEQ 96-well plates, and each plate served as one replicate. For unsorted PBMC, 300 ng genomic DNA, equal to 25,000 to 35,000 T cell genomes, was loaded into each replicate PCR. Ten immunoSEQ deep assay plates were used to sequence unsorted PBMC genomic DNA. The purified libraries were quantified using a Qubit 3.0 fluorometer, sized with a Bioanalyzer 2100, and then quantified again using the KAPA Library Quantification kit. Every immunoSEQ 96-well plate was sequenced on a dedicated single-read 150-cycle Illumina NextSeq 550 flow cell. In the original analysis: The immunoSEQ output contained only junctional sequences without quality scores, so filtering could not match that applied to full-length reads. To assign V/J genes and CDR3, sequences were annotated against IMGT germline references using PyIR, a Python wrapper for IgBLAST v1.9. Any read was removed if the V/J assignment was weak (E-value above 1e-6), the CDR3 was missing, or the read contained stop codons, out-of-frame junctions, or ambiguous translated residues. A V3J clonotype was defined by an identical inferred V gene, J gene, and CDR3 amino acid sequence. Percentage overlap between repertoires was computed as shared unique clonotypes divided by the size of the smaller repertoire. Repertoire richness was assessed with RTK rarefaction, the Chao1 estimator, and Recon v2.1 estimates of unobserved clonotypes. TCRdb obtained this table from immuneACCESS and retained in-frame rearrangements with V and J assigned. These tables miss some clones; where compared with another copy, unresolved V genes account for less than half of the shortfall, and the remainder is unexplained. V, J and clone size are those of that table, while D and trimming were read from the DNA. The sample records fewer than 600,000 clones, roughly 80% of which are singletons. About 11% of the sample goes to the ten largest clones.

Healthy HIV-negative adults with no recently reported acute infections or vaccinations were included as donors. Every donor was a Caucasian adult living in Nashville, Tennessee, USA. In the unsorted samples, approximately 82 million PBMCs were counted, and genomic DNA was extracted using the QIAamp DNA Blood Mini kit. Blood was obtained by leukapheresis, after which PBMCs were separated by Ficoll-Histopaque density gradient centrifugation and cryopreserved in liquid nitrogen vapor phase. On this clone: Its target antigen remains unknown. Base qualities are not recorded, but no much larger clone differs from it by a single base.

The chain uses TRBV4-1 and TRBJ2-3; there is no confident call for the D gene. The material sequenced was PBMCs. This TCR came from a woman in her thirties or forties in good health. Some clones in this sample may be carry-over from other donors' samples. The CDR3 reads CASSHISALQYF. The DNA sequence reads TGCGCCAGCAGCCATATTTCAGCTTTGCAGTATTTT.